This TCR beta chain comes out of a study of shared clonotypes between healthy human individuals. Study-wide results and caveats: Sampling involved blood alone; tissue repertoires likely differ.

The CDR3 covers 13 residues. The germline V gene has CDR1 MDHEN and CDR2 SYDVKM. V gave up 6 bases and J gave up 8 bases; unmatched junction bases: 9. Using immunoSEQ multiplex PCR, the repertoire was profiled, and TCRdb retains in-frame clones only, with some absent. The data contain 2 million to 2.5 million clones, roughly 92% of them singletons. With respect to this clone: No antigen is known for it.

V is TRBV28 and J is TRBJ1-2; TRBD1 agrees at 7 bases. The TCR originated in a man younger than 35 in good health. Some clones in this sample may be carry-over from other donors' samples. The sequenced material came from naive CD4+ T cells from PBMCs. The sample's subset: CD45RA+ positively selected. CDR3 DNA sequence: TGTGCCAGCAGCCGAGACAGGGCGGGAGGCTACACCTTC. It yields the protein CASSRDRAGGYTF.